A selection of T cell receptor beta chains follows, all from one sample in a study of cytomegalovirus exposure and HLA in healthy donors. Here immunoSEQ multiplex PCR was the method, and the copy in TCRdb shows in-frame clones only, minus some. The data show roughly 120,000 clones, less than 85% seen once. The material sequenced was PBMCs. These receptors were obtained from a man aged 45 to 65 in good health and CMV-seropositive. Both conserved end residues are trimmed from each CDR3. The order of the fields is CDR3 protein, V gene.

CDR3 protein: ASSLDRSYEQY
V gene: TRBV7-7

CDR3 protein: SVLERANVLT
V gene: TRBV29-1

CDR3 protein: ATSRPRDNSPLH
V gene: TRBV15

CDR3 protein: ASSSGGSAKNIQY
V gene: TRBV28

CDR3 protein: ASSESRLRSEKLF
V gene: TRBV2

CDR3 protein: ASSTYGVGSYNSPLH
V gene: TRBV7-9

CDR3 protein: ASSKLTGAGTEAF
V gene: TRBV19

CDR3 protein: ASSHSQGSNYGYT
V gene: TRBV4-1

CDR3 protein: ASSLVGGDPYEQY
V gene: TRBV27

CDR3 protein: ASSGLVSYNEQF
V gene: TRBV2

CDR3 protein: ASSQVGLAGDNEQF
V gene: TRBV4-3

CDR3 protein: ASSYRPPGQGFSYEQY
V gene: TRBV7-2

CDR3 protein: ASSFQGQPQETQY
V gene: TRBV5-1

CDR3 protein: ASSAGHNTGELF
V gene: TRBV5-1

CDR3 protein: ASSLGLAGGLSNTGELF
V gene: TRBV11-2

CDR3 protein: ASSIVGQGLDKY
V gene: TRBV19

CDR3 protein: ASSLRGNEEQF
V gene: TRBV5-6

CDR3 protein: ASSEAPVAGGQVEQF
V gene: TRBV6-1

CDR3 protein: ASSLELAGGAGELF
V gene: TRBV11-2

CDR3 protein: ASMLAGGGSYNEQF
V gene: TRBV5-1

CDR3 protein: ASYNPGTNEKLF
V gene: TRBV2

CDR3 protein: ASSSIQGALGSPLH
V gene: TRBV4-3

CDR3 protein: ASSFGGAMNTEAF
V gene: TRBV13

CDR3 protein: ASSLGAQGRGNEQF
V gene: TRBV7-9

CDR3 protein: SLRQGNNEQF
V gene: TRBV29-1

CDR3 protein: VSSTTGTGTYNEQF
V gene: TRBV7-2

CDR3 protein: ASSDEGTSGRAYLNTGELF
V gene: TRBV6-4

CDR3 protein: ASSFLTGGTYEQY
V gene: TRBV5-1

CDR3 protein: ASSQSRPQRQGPTEAF
V gene: TRBV23-1

CDR3 protein: ASSLARITDTQY
V gene: TRBV11-3

CDR3 protein: ASSIKAPGGIYGYT
V gene: TRBV19

CDR3 protein: AISGRGGSYEQY
V gene: TRBV10-3

CDR3 protein: ASSPSGDFREQY
V gene: TRBV6-5

CDR3 protein: ASSLTQGNYEQY
V gene: TRBV19

CDR3 protein: ASREREHEQY
V gene: TRBV6-6

CDR3 protein: ASSPEGREQY
V gene: TRBV18

CDR3 protein: ASSPLSGGTDTQY
V gene: TRBV10-1

CDR3 protein: ASSLEGGGNQPQH
V gene: TRBV27

CDR3 protein: ASSATGGGSYEQY
V gene: TRBV6-5

CDR3 protein: ASSSGQQRDTQY
V gene: TRBV5-1

CDR3 protein: ASSPQGATEAF
V gene: TRBV5-1

CDR3 protein: ASSPKEGTGYFYEQY
V gene: TRBV7-9

CDR3 protein: ASSHSIAGLNTGELF
V gene: TRBV13

CDR3 protein: ASQPGLAFPDTQY
V gene: TRBV9

CDR3 protein: ASSVEDRGSYGYT
V gene: TRBV9

CDR3 protein: ASSLSSTGNTEAF
V gene: TRBV27

CDR3 protein: ASSLTLRQGATDTQY
V gene: TRBV27

CDR3 protein: ASSPRTGVRTEAF
V gene: TRBV19

CDR3 protein: ASSLGGLAGASDNEQF
V gene: TRBV5-1

CDR3 protein: ASSPSDRENEKLF
V gene: TRBV5-1

CDR3 protein: ASSAPPTDTEAF
V gene: TRBV25-1

CDR3 protein: ASSSRVRAFLTDTQY
V gene: TRBV7-2

CDR3 protein: ASSVQGFGEAF
V gene: TRBV9

CDR3 protein: ASSNRDRVFSPTYEQY
V gene: TRBV21-1